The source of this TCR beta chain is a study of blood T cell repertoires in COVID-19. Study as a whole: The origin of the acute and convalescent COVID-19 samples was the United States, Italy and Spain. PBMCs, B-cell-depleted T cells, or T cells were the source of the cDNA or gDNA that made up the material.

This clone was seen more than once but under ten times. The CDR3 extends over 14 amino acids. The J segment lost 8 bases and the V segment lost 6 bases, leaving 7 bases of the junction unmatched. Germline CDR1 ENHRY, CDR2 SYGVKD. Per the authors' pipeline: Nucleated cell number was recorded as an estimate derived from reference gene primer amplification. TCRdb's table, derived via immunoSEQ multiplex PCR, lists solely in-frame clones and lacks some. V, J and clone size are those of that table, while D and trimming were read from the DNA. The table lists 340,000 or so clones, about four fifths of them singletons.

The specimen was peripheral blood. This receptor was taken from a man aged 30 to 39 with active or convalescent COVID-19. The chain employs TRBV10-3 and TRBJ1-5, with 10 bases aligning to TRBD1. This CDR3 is CAIREGDRGEPQHF. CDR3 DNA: TGTGCCATCAGGGAGGGGGACAGGGGTGAGCCCCAGCATTTT.